A single sample is the source of the 29 T cell receptor beta chains below, sequenced in a study of blood T cells in healthy people across ages. The second PCR ran about 6 to 12 cycles with a sample-barcoded 5' primer and J-beta primers. In TCRdb, the 5' RACE reads were re-called with MiXCR into one record per CDR3 protein. The table records some 760,000 distinct CDR3 sequences, just under 25% of them present only once. These same records also appear under a second study, on T cells of mothers and their children.

The source material was blood. These receptors originate from a boy aged 5-17 years in good health.

This rearrangement joins TRBV12-3 or TRBV12-4 to TRBJ2-1, with D unresolved. The V end lost 5 bases, the J end lost 8 bases, and 19 bases lay between the germline ends. CDR3 length equals 15 residues. The CDR3 loop reads CASSPPPLSFDEQFF. The CDR3 coding sequence is TGTGCCAGCAGTCCCCCCCCACTAAGCTTTGATGAGCAGTTCTTC.

This clonotype has more than one count but fewer than ten. V usage is TRBV28 and J usage is TRBJ2-1, with no clear D. The germline V gene encodes CDR1 MDHEN and CDR2 SYDVKM. V dropped 3 bases and J dropped 4 bases, with 7 bases sitting between them. The CDR3 covers 13 residues. The CDR3 spells CASSLIRYNEQFF. For the CDR3, the DNA is TGTGCCAGCAGTTTGATCAGGTACAATGAGCAGTTCTTC.

CDR3 nucleotide sequence: TGTGCCAGCAGTTCGCAGGGTGCGGGGGGCCAAGAGACCCAGTACTTC. Translated, it gives CASSSQGAGGQETQYF. J is TRBJ2-5 and V is TRBV12-3 or TRBV12-4; TRBD2 matches 8 bases. This CDR3 region has 16 residues. The junction had 8 bases not matched to a gene; V was cut back by 4 bases and J by 1 base.

CDR3 in DNA: TGTGCCAGCACAACGATCACAGGGGCCGTGGACGAAAAACTGTTTTTT. This codes for CASTTITGAVDEKLFF. The chain employs TRBV6-1 and TRBJ1-4, with 7 bases fitting TRBD1. V gave up 7 bases and J gave up 8 bases; unmatched junction bases: 16. This CDR3 region has 16 residues. Germline CDR1 is MNHNS and CDR2 is SASEGT.

This clonotype occurred many times. The CDR3: CSVEGDSGNTIYF. In DNA form, the CDR3 reads TGCAGCGTTGAAGGGGACTCTGGAAACACCATATATTTT. The chain joins TRBV29-1 to TRBJ1-3; D not certain. CDR3 length: 13 amino acids. Trimming removed 1 base at V and 0 bases at J, with 4 bases between. In germline, CDR1 is SQVTM, CDR2 ANQGSEA.

V gene TRBV7-2 combines with J gene TRBJ1-4, with unresolved D. The germline gives CDR1 SGHTA, CDR2 FQGNSA. The CDR3 length is 16 residues. The V end lost 5 bases, the J end lost 0 bases, and 13 bases lay between the germline ends. CDR3 sequence reads: CASSPGRFTTNEKLFF. The CDR3 DNA follows: TGTGCCAGCAGCCCTGGACGGTTCACAACTAATGAAAAACTGTTTTTT. Filled out from reference TRBV7-2 and TRBJ1-4, the complete variable domain reads GAGVSQSPSNKVTEKGKDVELRCDPISGHTALYWYRQSLGQGLEFLIYFQGNSAPDKSGLPSDRFSAERTGGSVSTLTIQRTQQEDSAVYLCASSPGRFTTNEKLFFGSGTQLSVL.

This clonotype was seen a few times. The CDR3 loop reads CASSLEGAIGYTF. DNA for the CDR3: TGTGCCAGCAGTTTGGAGGGGGCAATTGGCTACACCTTC. The J gene is TRBJ1-2, the V gene TRBV12-3 or TRBV12-4, with 7 bases matching TRBD1. V trimming: 3 bases; J trimming: 7 bases; junction bases outside the gene matches: 5. The CDR3 extends over 13 amino acids.

The V call is TRBV10-2, the J call TRBJ2-5; D possibly corresponds to TRBD1 (5 bases). Germline CDR1 reads WSHSY; CDR2 reads SAAADI. Trimming stripped 10 bases from V and 2 bases from J, with 17 bases between. The CDR3 covers 14 residues. CDR3 in amino acids: CATWSGITQETQYF. In nucleotides, the CDR3 is TGCGCCACGTGGTCAGGGATCACACAAGAGACCCAGTACTTC.

A few counts support this clonotype. The J gene is TRBJ2-5, the V gene TRBV7-9, with D maybe TRBD1 (5 bases). V was cut by 2 bases and J by 3 bases, with 10 bases left in between. Germline V gene lookup returns CDR1 SEHNR and CDR2 FQNEAQ (reference sequence). This CDR3 has 14 residues. CDR3 sequence reads: CASSLNGAKETQYF. The CDR3 DNA is TGTGCCAGCAGCTTAAATGGGGCCAAAGAGACCCAGTACTTC.

CDR3 in DNA: TGCGCCAGCAGCCAAGTTTGGCTAGCGGATTACACCGGGGAGCTGTTTTTT. Residues: CASSQVWLADYTGELFF. The chain is built from TRBV4-1 and TRBJ2-2, with TRBD2 matching 7 bases. With V trimmed by 1 base and J by 3 bases, 8 bases remained unmatched. Germline CDR1 reads MGHRA; CDR2 reads YSYEKL. This CDR3 contains 17 residues.

The V call is TRBV19, the J call TRBJ2-1, with D maybe TRBD2 (5 bases). Germline CDR1 and CDR2: LNHDA and SQIVND (reference sequence). This CDR3 has 14 amino acids. V was trimmed by 1 base and J by 7 bases, leaving 11 bases between them. The chain's CDR3 is CASSIVASSNEQFF. The DNA for the CDR3 is TGTGCCAGTAGTATAGTGGCTAGCTCGAATGAGCAGTTCTTC. The full variable domain, its missing parts supplied by reference TRBV19 and TRBJ2-1, is DGGITQSPKYLFRKEGQNVTLSCEQNLNHDAMYWYRQDPGQGLRLIYYSQIVNDFQKGDIAEGYSVSREKKESFPLTVTSAQKNPTAFYLCASSIVASSNEQFFGPGTRLTVL.

As regards this clonotype: Relative to the germline gene, one junction end is altered; a read error may explain this. The chain carries TRBV20-1 and TRBJ2-7, with D tentatively TRBD2 (5 bases). CDR3 size: 12 residues. CDR1 and CDR2 from the germline V gene are DFQATT and SNEGSKA (reference sequence). CDR3 in amino acids: CSAGEDFYEQYF. Here the CDR3 DNA reads TGCAGTGCTGGAGAGGACTTCTACGAGCAGTACTTC.

This clonotype was detected a few times. The V and J genes are TRBV28 and TRBJ2-6; the D is unclear. CDR1 and CDR2 from the germline V gene are MDHEN and SYDVKM. V lost 5 bases to trimming and J lost 0 bases, with 8 bases between them. This CDR3 is built from 15 residues. Here the CDR3 DNA reads TGTGCCAGCAGTAAGGGTCCCTCTGGGGCCAACGTCCTGACTTTC. Its translation is CASSKGPSGANVLTF.

Here the CDR3 reads CASSKMETQYF. The CDR3 nucleotides are TGTGCCAGCAGTAAGATGGAGACCCAGTACTTC. The chain uses TRBV6-5 and TRBJ2-5; D remains unclear. The V gene lost 5 bases and the J gene lost 5 bases, with 6 bases spanning the gap. The V gene's germline CDR1 is MNHEY and CDR2 SVGAGI. CDR3 length: 11 residues.

The V call is TRBV3-1, the J call TRBJ2-5, with no clear D. The DNA end lines up better with TRBJ2-1; the J call may be wrong. Germline-derived CDR1 and CDR2 are LGHDT and YNNKEL (reference sequence). The CDR3 is 17 residues long. CDR3 coding DNA: TGTGCCAGCAGCCAAAGCCAGAATCCCTTTATTCGGAATGAGCAGTTCTTC. Residues: CASSQSQNPFIRNEQFF.

The rearrangement joins TRBV6-2 or TRBV6-3 to TRBJ1-1; TRBD1 is a possible D gene (5 bases). Germline-derived CDR1 and CDR2 are MNHEY and SVGEGT. The CDR3 consists of 15 residues. With 2 bases removed from V and 2 bases from J, the gap between germline ends came to 12 bases. The CDR3 DNA reads as TGTGCCAGCAGTTACAGGAGGGACCAAAACACTGAAGCTTTCTTT. This codes for CASSYRRDQNTEAFF.

This chain connects TRBV5-1 to TRBJ2-7; D possibly matches TRBD1 or TRBD2 (6 bases each). The CDR3 runs to 14 residues. Germline CDR1 SGHRS, CDR2 YFSETQ. Deletions cut 4 bases from V and 8 bases from J, with 19 bases between. The CDR3 region has the DNA TGCGCCAGCAGCCCGGAGGGGGTCGACCTGAAGCAGTACTTC. Its protein is CASSPEGVDLKQYF.

This clonotype was found once. The rearrangement links TRBV6-5 to TRBJ2-5, with D perhaps TRBD1 (7 bases). The J call may be faulty, since TRBJ2-1 better matches the DNA end. Looked up from germline, CDR1 is MNHEY and CDR2 is SVGAGI. This CDR3 is built from 14 residues. CDR3 protein: CASSYLRGENEQFF. CDR3 in DNA: TGTGCCAGCAGTTACCTCAGGGGGGAGAATGAGCAGTTCTTC.

This clonotype was picked up a small number of times. The gene calls are TRBV6-2 or TRBV6-3 and TRBJ2-5; TRBD1 might be the D (6 bases). This CDR3 has 14 residues. From germline, CDR1 is MNHEY and CDR2 SVGEGT. V lost 7 bases to trimming and J lost 2 bases, with 14 bases between them. CDR3 residues: CASTFGTHQETQYF. The DNA of the CDR3 is TGTGCCAGCACCTTCGGGACACATCAAGAGACCCAGTACTTC.

The rearrangement joins TRBV7-2 to TRBJ2-1, with D tentatively TRBD2 (5 bases). Trimming shortened V by 2 bases and J by 6 bases, and 11 bases separated the two germline ends. Germline V gives CDR1 SGHTA, CDR2 FQGNSA. This CDR3 has 14 residues. CDR3 DNA sequence: TGTGCCAGCAGCTTAAGTACTAGTTTCAATGAGCAGTTCTTC. Amino acids: CASSLSTSFNEQFF.

This clonotype was detected only a few times. The rearrangement uses TRBV12-3 or TRBV12-4 and TRBJ1-5; no clear D gene. Deletions cut 4 bases from V and 6 bases from J, with 10 bases between. The length of the CDR3 is 13 residues. The CDR3 DNA follows: TGTGCCAGCAGTTCGAATAGAGTTCAGCCCCAGCATTTT. It yields the protein CASSSNRVQPQHF.

This chain links TRBV29-1 with TRBJ2-7; either TRBD1 or TRBD2 may supply D (5 bases each). V lost 7 bases and J lost 0, with 34 bases in between. The CDR3 contains 20 residues. Germline CDR1 reads SQVTM; CDR2 reads ANQGSEA. The CDR3: CSALEGTLAETGAISYEQYF. The CDR3 nucleotides read TGCAGCGCGTTAGAGGGGACCCTGGCGGAGACTGGGGCTATCTCCTACGAGCAGTACTTC.

This clonotype turned up a few times. V usage is TRBV5-5 and J usage is TRBJ2-2, with 8 positions matching TRBD1. CDR1 and CDR2 (germline): SGHKS, YYEKEE (reference sequence). The CDR3 runs to 18 residues. V was clipped by 4 bases and J by 1 base; unmatched bases: 12. This CDR3 reads CASSAEPPGQVNTGELFF. As DNA, the CDR3 is TGTGCCAGCAGCGCCGAACCTCCGGGACAGGTGAACACCGGGGAGCTGTTTTTT.

The rearrangement uses TRBV3-1 and TRBJ2-7; TRBD2 aligns across 8 bases. This CDR3 comprises 15 residues. J gave up 3 bases and V 2 bases, and 6 bases lay outside the gene matches. Germline loops: CDR1 LGHDT, CDR2 YNNKEL (reference sequence). The CDR3 DNA sequence: TGTGCCAGCAGCCAAATGGCAGCGGGAGACTACGAGCAGTACTTC. This encodes CASSQMAAGDYEQYF.

This clonotype was counted at least ten times. V gene TRBV29-1 combines with J gene TRBJ2-1; D possibly corresponds to TRBD2 (6 bases). With 7 bases removed from V and 4 bases from J, the gap between germline ends came to 17 bases. Per germline, CDR1 SQVTM and CDR2 ANQGSEA. The CDR3 is 14 amino acids. In nucleotides, the CDR3 is TGCAGCGCAACACTAGCTCCCCTTTACAATGAGCAGTTCTTC. Translated, it gives CSATLAPLYNEQFF.

This clonotype came up a few times. The V and J genes are TRBV11-2 and TRBJ1-1; D unresolved. Trimming took off 6 bases at V and 5 bases at J, with 7 bases between the two ends. This CDR3 region has 11 residues. Germline CDR1 is SGHAT and CDR2 is FQNNGV. This CDR3 reads CASRGKTEAFF. The CDR3 coding sequence is TGTGCCAGCAGGGGTAAGACTGAAGCTTTCTTT.

This clonotype was counted between two and nine times. In this CDR3 the conserved last residue, phenylalanine or tryptophan, is missing, so a read error is likely. V gene TRBV29-1 combines with J gene TRBJ1-1; D is ambiguous. The V end lost 7 bases, the J end lost 1 base, and 13 bases lay between the germline ends. The germline gives CDR1 SQVTM, CDR2 ANQGSEA. The CDR3 extends over 13 amino acids. DNA of the CDR3: TGCAGCGCGGAGGCACCAGGGAACACTGAAGCTTTCCTT. Translation: CSAEAPGNTEAFL.

This clonotype was picked up a small number of times. V gene TRBV29-1 combines with J gene TRBJ2-7; D is unresolved. CDR1 SQVTM and CDR2 ANQGSEA come from the germline V gene. The V end was cut by 1 base, the J end by 6 bases, with 7 bases between. The CDR3 covers 11 residues. This CDR3 reads CSVEVGSEQYF. The CDR3 DNA reads as TGCAGCGTTGAAGTGGGTTCCGAGCAGTACTTC.

The rearrangement joins TRBV7-8 to TRBJ2-7; D is perhaps TRBD2 (5 bases). The V gene's germline CDR1 is SGHVS and CDR2 FQNEAQ. The CDR3 length is 11 residues. The ends were cut back, 1 base at V and 7 bases at J, with 5 bases in the middle. The CDR3 nucleotides are TGTGCCAGCAGCTTAGAGCGGGAGCAGTACTTC. Protein: CASSLEREQYF.